A single sample is the source of the 5 T cell receptor beta chains below, sequenced in a study of blood T cell repertoires in COVID-19. The data were produced by immunoSEQ multiplex PCR, yet TCRdb's version contains in-frame clones alone and is incomplete. The sample holds approximately 270,000 clones, roughly 88% seen once. The sample was peripheral blood. These receptors were taken from a man older than 75 with acute or convalescent COVID-19.

The V call is TRBV14, the J call TRBJ1-2; tentative D call: TRBD1 (6 bases). The CDR3 consists of 14 residues. The germline gives CDR1 SGHDN, CDR2 FVKESK. Trimming pared 4 bases from V and 0 bases from J, leaving 9 bases between. CDR3 sequence: CASSRDTTNYGYTF. Here the CDR3 DNA reads TGTGCCAGCAGCCGGGACACAACTAACTATGGCTACACCTTC. Looking up the rest from reference TRBV14 and TRBJ1-2 gives the full variable domain: EAGVTQFPSHSVIEKGQTVTLRCDPISGHDNLYWYRRVMGKEIKFLLHFVKESKQDESGMPNNRFLAERTGGTYSTLKVQPAELEDSGVYFCASSRDTTNYGYTFGSGTRLTVV.

This chain links TRBV6-4 with TRBJ1-1; TRBD1 might be the D (5 bases). The germline CDR1 and CDR2 sequences are MRHNA and SNTAGT. V lost 2 bases and J 0 bases, leaving 34 bases between the germline ends. This CDR3 contains 23 residues. CDR3 residues: CASSDPFRQLIRDELPMNTEAFF. The CDR3 region has the DNA TGTGCCAGCAGTGACCCCTTCCGACAGTTGATTCGCGATGAGTTGCCGATGAACACTGAAGCTTTCTTT.

In its sample, this clone was seen once. The chain recombines TRBV19 with TRBJ1-6, with D possibly TRBD1 on 5 matching bases. Per germline, CDR1 LNHDA and CDR2 SQIVND (reference sequence). The CDR3 totals 13 residues. V gave up 8 bases and J gave up 10 bases, with 15 bases separating them. DNA for the CDR3: TGTGCCAGTTCCTTCAGGGTAGAGTCACCCCTCCACTTT. As protein: CASSFRVESPLHF.

The chain has TRBV6-5 and TRBJ2-5; the D gene is possibly TRBD2 (6 bases). Trimming took off 6 bases at V and 2 bases at J, with 13 bases between the two ends. The germline CDR1 and CDR2 sequences are MNHEY and SVGAGI. The CDR3 covers 14 residues. CDR3 residues: CASSFSGVQETQYF. Written as DNA, the CDR3 is TGTGCCAGCAGCTTCTCGGGAGTTCAAGAGACCCAGTACTTC.

The chain combines TRBV5-1 with TRBJ1-2; D perhaps matches TRBD1 (6 bases). Deletions cut 0 bases from V and 5 bases from J, with 20 bases between. The CDR3 runs 17 residues. Germline V gene data show CDR1 as SGHRS and CDR2 as YFSETQ. The CDR3 sequence: CASSLGGGDTGTYGYTF. CDR3 sequence (DNA): TGCGCCAGCAGCTTGGGTGGCGGAGATACAGGGACATATGGCTACACCTTC.